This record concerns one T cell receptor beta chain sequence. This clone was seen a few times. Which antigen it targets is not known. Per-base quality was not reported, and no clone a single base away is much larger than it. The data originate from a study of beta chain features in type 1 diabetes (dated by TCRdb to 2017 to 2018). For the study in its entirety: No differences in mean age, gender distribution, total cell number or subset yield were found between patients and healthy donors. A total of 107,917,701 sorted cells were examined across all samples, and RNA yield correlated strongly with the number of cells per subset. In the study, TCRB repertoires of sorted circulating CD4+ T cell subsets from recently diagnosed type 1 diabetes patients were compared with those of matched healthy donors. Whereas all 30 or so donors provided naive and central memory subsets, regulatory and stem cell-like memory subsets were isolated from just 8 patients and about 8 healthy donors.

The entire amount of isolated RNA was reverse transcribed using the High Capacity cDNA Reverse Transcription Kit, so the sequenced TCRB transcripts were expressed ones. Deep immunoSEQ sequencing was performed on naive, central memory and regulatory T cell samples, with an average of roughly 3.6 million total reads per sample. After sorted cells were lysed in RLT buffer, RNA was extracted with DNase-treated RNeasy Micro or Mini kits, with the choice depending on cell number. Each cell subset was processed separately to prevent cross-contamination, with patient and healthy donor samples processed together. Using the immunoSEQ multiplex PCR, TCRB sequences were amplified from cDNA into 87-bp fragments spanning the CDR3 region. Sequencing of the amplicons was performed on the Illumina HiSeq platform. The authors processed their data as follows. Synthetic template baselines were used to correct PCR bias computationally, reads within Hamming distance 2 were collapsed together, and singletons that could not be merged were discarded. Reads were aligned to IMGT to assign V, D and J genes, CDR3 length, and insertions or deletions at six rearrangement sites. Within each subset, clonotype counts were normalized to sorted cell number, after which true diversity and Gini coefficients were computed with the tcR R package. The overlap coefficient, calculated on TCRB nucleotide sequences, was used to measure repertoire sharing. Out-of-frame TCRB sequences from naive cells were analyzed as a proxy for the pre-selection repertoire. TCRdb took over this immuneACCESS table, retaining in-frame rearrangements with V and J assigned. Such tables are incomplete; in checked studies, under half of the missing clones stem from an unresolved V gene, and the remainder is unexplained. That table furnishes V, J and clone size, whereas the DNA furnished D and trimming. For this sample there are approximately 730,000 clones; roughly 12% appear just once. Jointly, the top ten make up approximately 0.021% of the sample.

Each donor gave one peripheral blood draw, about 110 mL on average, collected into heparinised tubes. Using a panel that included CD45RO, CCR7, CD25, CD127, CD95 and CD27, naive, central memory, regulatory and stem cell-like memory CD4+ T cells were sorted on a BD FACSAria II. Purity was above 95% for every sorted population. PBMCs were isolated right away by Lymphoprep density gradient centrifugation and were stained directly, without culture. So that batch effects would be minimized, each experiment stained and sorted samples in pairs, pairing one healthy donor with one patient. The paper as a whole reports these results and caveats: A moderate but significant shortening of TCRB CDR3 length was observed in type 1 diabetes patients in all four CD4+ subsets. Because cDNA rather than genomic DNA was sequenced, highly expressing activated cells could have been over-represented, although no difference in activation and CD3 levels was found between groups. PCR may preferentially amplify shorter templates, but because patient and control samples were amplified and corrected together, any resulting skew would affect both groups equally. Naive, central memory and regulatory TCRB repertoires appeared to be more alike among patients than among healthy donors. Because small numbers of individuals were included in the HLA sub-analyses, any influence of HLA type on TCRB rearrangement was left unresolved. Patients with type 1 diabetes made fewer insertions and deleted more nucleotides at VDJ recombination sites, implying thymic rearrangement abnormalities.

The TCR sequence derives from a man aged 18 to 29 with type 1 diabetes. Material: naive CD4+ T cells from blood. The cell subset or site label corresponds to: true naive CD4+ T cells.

The CDR3 is CAVRIEQQETQYF. The nucleotides read TGTGCCGTGAGGATAGAACAGCAAGAGACCCAGTACTTC. The sequence links TRBV10-3 to TRBJ2-5; no D gene is confidently identified. Measured from the cysteine to the phenylalanine, the CDR3 is 13 residues long. Only CDR3 DNA remains: 39 bases, in frame from the first base. V is reduced by 11 bases and J by 2 bases, leaving a spacing of 15 bases between them. CDR1 and CDR2 are drawn from the germline V gene: ENHRY, SYGVKD.